This entry lists 8 T cell receptor beta chains sequenced from one sample in a study of cytomegalovirus exposure and HLA in healthy donors. The PCR employed 60 Vbeta primers together with 13 Jbeta primers. Assay used: immunoSEQ multiplex PCR; TCRdb lists only in-frame clones, some missing. This sample has 95,000 to 150,000 clones, with more than 55% found just once. The sequencing input was PBMCs. Receptors originate from a man between 18 and 29 years old in good health and CMV-seronegative.

This chain joins TRBV7-8 and TRBJ1-2; 7 bases are shared with TRBD1. Unmatched junction bases numbered 2, after V lost 3 bases and J lost 1 base. The CDR3 contains 14 residues. CDR1 is SGHVS and CDR2 is FQNEAQ in the germline V gene. In DNA, the CDR3 is TGTGCCAGCAGCTTGGGGGACAGTAACTATGGCTACACCTTC. Its translation is CASSLGDSNYGYTF.

Only one count was recorded for this clone. V is TRBV18 and J is TRBJ2-7; no definite D call. Trimming left V 4 bases short and J 3 bases short, with 22 bases between. The CDR3 extends over 17 amino acids. Germline V lookup: CDR1 KGHSH, CDR2 LQKENI. The CDR3 DNA reads as TGTGCCAGCTCACTAAGAGGCAGTGGCGCAGTTTACTACGAGCAGTACTTC. This encodes CASSLRGSGAVYYEQYF.

V usage is TRBV23-1 and J usage is TRBJ1-3, with D unresolved. TRBV23-1 is noted as an ORF with a role that remains uncertain. The CDR3 consists of 14 residues. Trimming took off 6 bases at V and 2 bases at J, with 11 bases between the two ends. As DNA, the CDR3 is TGCGCCAGCAGCCGGACGGGAACTGGAAACACCATATATTTT. This translates into CASSRTGTGNTIYF.

The genes are TRBV7-9 and TRBJ1-5; a possible D gene is TRBD1 (5 bases). From germline, CDR1 is SEHNR and CDR2 FQNEAQ (reference sequence). The ends were cut back, 5 bases at V and 2 bases at J, with 25 bases in the middle. The CDR3 sequence is 19 residues long. As DNA, the CDR3 is TGTGCCAGCAGCCGTGGAGGAGGGGTGGGGCTACAAGGCAATCAGCCCCAGCATTTT. Encoded protein: CASSRGGGVGLQGNQPQHF.

V gene TRBV19 combines with J gene TRBJ1-2; 8 bases map to TRBD1. The V and J ends lost 6 bases and 5 bases, in that order; junction bases with no gene match: 14. The CDR3 totals 16 residues. Germline-derived CDR1 and CDR2 are LNHDA and SQIVND (reference sequence). CDR3 coding DNA: TGTGCCAGTAGCCAATACGGGACAGGAACTTTTTATGGCTACACCTTC. Its translation: CASSQYGTGTFYGYTF.

The chain links TRBV10-3 to TRBJ2-3; D ambiguous. This CDR3 region has 14 residues. V lost 8 bases and J 3 bases, leaving 15 bases between the germline ends. Germline-derived CDR1 and CDR2 are ENHRY and SYGVKD. As DNA, the CDR3 is TGTGCCATCCGGAGTGGTCACGGGACAGATACGCAGTATTTT. The encoded protein is CAIRSGHGTDTQYF.

The gene calls are TRBV13 and TRBJ2-5, with D uncertain. The tail of the sequence fits TRBJ2-7 better, so the J call may be wrong. This CDR3 region has 13 residues. Germline V gives CDR1 PRHDT, CDR2 FYEKMQ (reference sequence). CDR3: CASSPLNSYEQYF. CDR3 DNA sequence: TGTGCCAGCAGCCCGCTAAATTCCTACGAGCAGTACTTC.

In this sample, this clone turned up once. The chain's CDR3 is CASSQTGTGLTEAFF. Written as DNA, the CDR3 is TGTGCCAGCTCACAGACCGGGACAGGGCTCACTGAAGCTTTCTTT. The V and J genes are TRBV18 and TRBJ1-1, with 9 nucleotides matching TRBD1. This CDR3 region has 15 residues. CDR1 is KGHSH and CDR2 is LQKENI in the germline V gene. After removal of 4 bases from V and 4 bases from J, the junction contained 7 bases not matched to a gene. Full variable domain (missing parts from reference TRBV18 and TRBJ1-1): NAGVMQNPRHLVRRRGQEARLRCSPMKGHSHVYWYRQLPEEGLKFMVYLQKENIIDESGMPKERFSAEFPKEGPSILRIQQVVRGDSAAYFCASSQTGTGLTEAFFGQGTRLTVV.